These T cell receptor beta chains were read from a single sample in a study of vaccination effects on CD4 cells after COVID-19. Using immunoSEQ multiplex PCR, the repertoire was profiled, and TCRdb retains in-frame clones only, with some absent. Of about 51,000 clones in the sample, about 74% were seen once. Which antigens these TCRs recognize remains unknown. Material: CD4+ T cells from PBMCs cultured without peptide, obtained before COVID-19 vaccination. The receptors come from a human donor who had a prior SARS-CoV-2 infection. CDR3s include the opening cysteine and the closing phenylalanine or tryptophan. The size field is filled for only some rows; it gives once, few, many or a size class.

j_call clone_size v_call cdr3_aa
TRBJ2-3 - TRBV7-3 CASSLTGSPSTDTQYF
TRBJ1-2 - TRBV21-1 CASTLGGGYTF
TRBJ2-1 once TRBV29-1 CSVTRLAGNEQFF
TRBJ1-1 once TRBV2 CASSGTGGVTEAFF
TRBJ2-2 few TRBV4-1 CASSRTGNTGELFF
TRBJ1-5 few TRBV7-8 CASSPKWGQGGDQPQHF
TRBJ1-5 - TRBV2 CASSEVTGPYQPQHF
TRBJ1-2 - TRBV23-1 CASKGYGYTF
TRBJ2-4 - TRBV7-8 CASSFPGTVENIQYF
TRBJ2-7 - TRBV30 CASDGGSSYEQYF
TRBJ2-3 - TRBV12-3/TRBV12-4 CASSRLVDTQYF
TRBJ1-1 - TRBV7-2 CASSLTPGEAFF
TRBJ1-6 - TRBV5-5 CASSLQVLYNSPLHF
TRBJ1-5 - TRBV27 CASSRVFSYQPQHF
TRBJ1-2 - TRBV2 CASSGDRFHGYTF
TRBJ1-4 - TRBV7-9 CASSLRTGHNEKLFF
TRBJ2-2 - TRBV5-1 CASSLESGMNTGELFF
TRBJ2-5 - TRBV12-5 CASGFQGLRGTQYF
TRBJ1-5 - TRBV6-1 CASSEAWRAGQPQHF
TRBJ2-1 - TRBV5-8 CASSLGLIGLNYNEQFF
TRBJ2-3 - TRBV9 CASSVGGLVVRTDTQYF
TRBJ2-1 few TRBV5-6 CASSSSRTWTFNEQFF
TRBJ2-1 once TRBV24-1 CATSDLGNEQFF
TRBJ2-1 - TRBV25-1 CASSGGFEQFF
TRBJ1-2 - TRBV3-1/TRBV3-2 CASSQEVFLGYGYTF
TRBJ2-5 - TRBV5-5 CASSYQGADGETQYF
TRBJ2-1 few TRBV2 CASSKTSGAGNEQFF
TRBJ1-2 - TRBV6-5 CASSYSGTGIDGYTF
TRBJ1-3 - TRBV21-1 CASSANSVGSGNTIYF
TRBJ1-1 - TRBV2 CASRGGQGAITEAFF
TRBJ2-4 once TRBV13 CASSGRSSGGIQYF
TRBJ2-1 few TRBV7-2 CASSSTTRYNEQFF
TRBJ1-2 few TRBV7-9 CASSLETGRYYGYTF
TRBJ2-1 few TRBV7-9 CASSLVLDTEPQFF
TRBJ1-1 - TRBV24-1 CATNRDLMNTEAFF